The text below deals with one T cell receptor (beta chain). The CDR3 has 16 amino acids. V trimming: 4 bases; J trimming: 2 bases; junction bases outside the gene matches: 4. Germline V gene data show CDR1 as KGHSH and CDR2 as LQKENI. The data originate from a study of blood T cell repertoires in COVID-19. Study-wide background: T cells, B-cell-depleted T cells, or PBMCs supplied cDNA or gDNA.

The authors' processing: The authors estimated nucleated cell counts from reference gene primer amplification. Clones were read by immunoSEQ multiplex PCR, and TCRdb kept only the in-frame ones, dropping some. The D gene and trimming were derived from the DNA, and the V and J assignments and clone size from that table. The table lists 140,000 to 150,000 clones, 80% of them singletons. The sequencing sample was made of peripheral blood. The clonotype originates from a man in his 70s who had recovered from COVID-19. The chain uses TRBV18 and TRBJ2-1, with 11 positions matching TRBD1. Here the CDR3 reads CASSLAGQGAYNEQFF. For the CDR3, the DNA is TGTGCCAGCTCACTAGCGGGACAGGGGGCCTACAATGAGCAGTTCTTC.